A few counts support the clone carrying this TCR beta chain. The CDR3 has 14 residues. These data belong to a study of blood T cells in healthy people across ages. PCR was performed a second time for about 7 to 12 cycles using a sample-barcoded 5' primer and a J-beta primer mix. TCRdb recomputed calls from the 5' RACE reads with MiXCR, one row per CDR3 protein. The table includes some 1,500,000 distinct CDR3 sequences, about 42% detected once. This clonotype was sampled from a woman younger than 35 in good health. The specimen sequenced was blood. The V gene is TRBV21-1, the J gene TRBJ1-1. TRBV21-1 is designated a pseudogene. The CDR3, as DNA: TGTGCCAGCAGCAAAGGCGACAGGAACACTGAAGCTTTCTTT. Translating gives CASSKGDRNTEAFF.